A selection of T cell receptor beta chains follows, all from one sample in a study of cytomegalovirus exposure and HLA in healthy donors. Some clones are missing from TCRdb's copy, which holds only in-frame ones; the method was immunoSEQ multiplex PCR. This table holds 60,000 or so clones, 85% found once. Sequenced sample: PBMCs. Every receptor here comes from a female donor in good health and CMV-seronegative. Both conserved end residues are part of each CDR3. The D gene is left open where the match is weak. Clone size is stated in some rows and not others, as once, few, many or a class when expanded.

clone size	V gene	D gene	J gene	CDR3 protein	CDR3 DNA
.	TRBV7-3	TRBD2	TRBJ2-5	CASSPGASGSETQYF	TGTGCCAGCAGCCCCGGGGCTAGCGGGAGTGAGACCCAGTACTTC
.	TRBV27	TRBD2	TRBJ2-7	CASSLGGRDYEQYF	TGTGCCAGCAGTTTAGGAGGGAGGGACTACGAGCAGTACTTC
.	TRBV5-1	TRBD2	TRBJ2-7	CASSLDILAGEHRNEQYF	TGCGCCAGCAGCTTGGATATTCTAGCGGGAGAACATAGGAACGAGCAGTACTTC
.	TRBV28	.	TRBJ2-1	CASSPPLGRVSYNEQFF	TGTGCCAGCAGTCCTCCCCTCGGGCGGGTCTCCTACAATGAGCAGTTCTTC
.	TRBV27	.	TRBJ1-1	CASSLSGRATEAFF	TGTGCCAGCAGTTTATCCGGCAGGGCCACTGAAGCTTTCTTT
once	TRBV7-6	.	TRBJ2-1	CASTRQESGGSYNEQFF	TGTGCCAGCACCCGCCAAGAATCCGGGGGCTCCTACAATGAGCAGTTCTTC
.	TRBV30	.	TRBJ2-6	CAWGRGISGANVLTF	TGTGCCTGGGGCAGGGGTATTTCTGGGGCCAACGTCCTGACTTTC
few	TRBV19	TRBD2	TRBJ2-3	CASSTGLAATDTQYF	TGTGCCAGTAGTACCGGACTAGCGGCCACAGATACGCAGTATTTT
.	TRBV6-6	.	TRBJ2-1	CASSRSGVNNEQFF	TGTGCCAGCTCCCGCTCCGGGGTGAACAATGAGCAGTTCTTC
.	TRBV9	.	TRBJ2-7	CASSVLSGSSYEQYF	TGTGCCAGCAGCGTACTTAGCGGCTCCTCCTACGAGCAGTACTTC
.	TRBV6-5	TRBD2	TRBJ2-3	CASTLSGGTDTQYF	TGTGCCAGCACCCTTAGCGGGGGCACAGATACGCAGTATTTT
.	TRBV27	.	TRBJ1-5	CASRLLGRSNQPQHF	TGTGCCAGCAGGCTCTTGGGCCGAAGCAATCAGCCCCAGCATTTT
.	TRBV18	.	TRBJ2-3	CASSTQGGGADTQYF	TGTGCCAGCTCAACCCAGGGGGGTGGAGCAGATACGCAGTATTTT
.	TRBV9	TRBD1	TRBJ2-5	CASSVAGQLGSETQYF	TGTGCCAGCAGCGTAGCGGGACAGCTAGGGTCAGAGACCCAGTACTTC
.	TRBV6-1	.	TRBJ1-4	CASRVPQGANEKLFF	TGTGCCAGCAGAGTACCCCAAGGAGCTAATGAAAAACTGTTTTTT
.	TRBV30	.	TRBJ2-3	CAWSWQGSTDTQYF	TGTGCCTGGAGTTGGCAGGGGTCCACAGATACGCAGTATTTT
few	TRBV6-6	.	TRBJ2-2	CASSDSGQNTGELFF	TGTGCCAGCAGTGACTCGGGACAAAACACCGGGGAGCTGTTTTTT
.	TRBV5-6	.	TRBJ1-1	CASSLVRWAGEAFF	TGTGCCAGCAGCTTGGTCCGTTGGGCAGGAGAAGCTTTCTTT
.	TRBV18	TRBD2	TRBJ2-1	CASSPWTSGDNEQFF	TGTGCCAGCTCACCATGGACTAGCGGTGACAATGAGCAGTTCTTC
once	TRBV27	.	TRBJ2-7	CASSSQGNFDEQYF	TGTGCCAGCAGTTCACAGGGTAATTTCGACGAGCAGTACTTC
.	TRBV11-2	.	TRBJ2-1	CASSLWGRTPDEQFF	TGTGCCAGCAGCTTATGGGGGCGTACTCCCGATGAGCAGTTCTTC
.	TRBV28	TRBD1	TRBJ1-2	CASSVRGRTDGYTF	TGTGCCAGCAGTGTCAGGGGGCGGACTGATGGCTACACCTTC
.	TRBV7-6	.	TRBJ1-6	CASSQEVASSYNSPLHF	TGTGCCAGCAGCCAAGAGGTCGCGAGCTCCTATAATTCACCCCTCCACTTT
.	TRBV9	TRBD2	TRBJ2-5	CASSGGTSGGQETQYF	TGTGCCAGCAGCGGCGGGACTAGCGGGGGCCAAGAGACCCAGTACTTC
.	TRBV4-1	TRBD1	TRBJ1-1	CASSQPDRGDTEAFF	TGCGCCAGCAGCCAACCGGACAGGGGTGACACTGAAGCTTTCTTT
.	TRBV6-6	TRBD1	TRBJ2-7	CASSYEARGNEQYF	TGTGCCAGCAGTTATGAGGCCAGGGGGAACGAGCAGTACTTC
.	TRBV18	TRBD1	TRBJ2-7	CASSPIVDGTGGYEQYF	TGTGCCAGCTCCCCAATCGTAGACGGGACAGGGGGCTACGAGCAGTACTTC
.	TRBV9	TRBD2	TRBJ2-1	CASSGRESRYNEQFF	TGTGCCAGCAGCGGGCGGGAGTCGAGGTACAATGAGCAGTTCTTC
.	TRBV6-1	.	TRBJ1-2	CASSEREAYGYTF	TGTGCCAGCAGTGAAAGGGAGGCATATGGCTACACCTTC
.	TRBV11-1	TRBD2	TRBJ2-7	CASSSRTSGEYEQYF	TGTGCCAGCAGCTCTCGGACTAGCGGGGAGTACGAGCAGTACTTC
.	TRBV7-9	.	TRBJ2-1	CASTPDRVFYNEQFF	TGTGCCAGCACTCCTGACAGAGTCTTCTACAATGAGCAGTTCTTC
.	TRBV9	.	TRBJ2-1	CASSVDGVTYNEQFF	TGTGCCAGCAGCGTAGATGGAGTAACCTACAATGAGCAGTTCTTC
.	TRBV15	.	TRBJ2-6	CATSRAGLQSSGANVLTF	TGTGCCACCAGCAGAGCTGGGTTACAGAGCTCTGGGGCCAACGTCCTGACTTTC
.	TRBV6-1	.	TRBJ1-5	CASSDGRDGLWPQHF	TGTGCCAGCAGTGATGGGAGGGACGGGCTTTGGCCCCAGCATTTT
.	TRBV27	TRBD1	TRBJ1-2	CATRPGQGGNFNYGYTF	TGTGCCACTAGACCGGGACAGGGAGGAAATTTTAACTATGGCTACACCTTC
few	TRBV11-1	.	TRBJ1-6	CASRSTRQSYSPLHF	TGTGCCAGCAGGTCGACTAGACAGTCTTATTCACCCCTCCACTTT
.	TRBV5-5	TRBD1	TRBJ1-1	CASYSLDRGLLAFF	TGTGCCAGCTACAGCCTGGACAGGGGGCTTCTAGCTTTCTTT
.	TRBV18	.	TRBJ1-2	CASSPQREDYTF	TGTGCCAGCTCACCACAGCGGGAGGACTACACCTTC
.	TRBV6-5	.	TRBJ1-5	CASSYDSSNQPQHF	TGTGCCAGCAGTTACGACAGCTCAAATCAGCCCCAGCATTTT
.	TRBV28	.	TRBJ1-5	CASSIGGGSQPQHF	TGTGCCAGCAGCATCGGGGGGGGCAGTCAGCCCCAGCATTTT
.	TRBV28	.	TRBJ1-1	CASRTTGRGAFF	TGTGCCAGCAGGACAACAGGGCGTGGGGCTTTCTTT
.	TRBV6-5	.	TRBJ2-5	CASRRSPGEETQYF	TGTGCCAGCAGGCGCTCGCCGGGGGAAGAGACCCAGTACTTC
.	TRBV14	.	TRBJ2-1	CASSQVQGGEQFF	TGTGCCAGCAGCCAAGTCCAGGGGGGTGAGCAGTTCTTC
.	TRBV9	TRBD1	TRBJ1-2	CASSPSGQGAPNYGYTF	TGTGCCAGCAGCCCTTCAGGACAGGGGGCGCCTAACTATGGCTACACCTTC
.	TRBV2	TRBD1	TRBJ1-5	CASSWDRTTNQPQHF	TGTGCCAGCAGTTGGGACAGGACCACCAATCAGCCCCAGCATTTT
.	TRBV6-5	TRBD1	TRBJ2-7	CASSYSPAGGPYEQYF	TGTGCCAGCAGTTACTCTCCGGCAGGGGGCCCCTACGAGCAGTACTTC
.	TRBV5-8	.	TRBJ2-6	CASSLVVVTSGANVLTF	TGTGCCAGCAGCTTGGTGGTTGTCACTTCTGGGGCCAACGTCCTGACTTTC
once	TRBV7-2	TRBD1	TRBJ2-7	CASSKPGQTYEQYF	TGTGCCAGCAGCAAGCCGGGACAGACCTACGAGCAGTACTTC
.	TRBV2	.	TRBJ1-1	CASSIKQGRWGEAFF	TGTGCCAGCAGTATAAAACAGGGTAGGTGGGGTGAAGCTTTCTTT
.	TRBV19	TRBD1	TRBJ2-3	CASSPPPGTGGSTDTQYF	TGTGCCAGTAGTCCCCCCCCCGGGACAGGGGGCAGCACAGATACGCAGTATTTT
.	TRBV6-5	TRBD1	TRBJ1-2	CASSEQGANGYTF	TGTGCCAGCAGTGAACAGGGGGCTAATGGCTACACCTTC
few	TRBV27	.	TRBJ1-2	CASSPWPGTNYGYTF	TGTGCCAGCAGTCCCTGGCCAGGGACAAACTATGGCTACACCTTC
.	TRBV2	.	TRBJ1-2	CASSDVYGYTF	TGTGCCAGCAGTGACGTCTATGGCTACACCTTC
.	TRBV7-8	.	TRBJ1-2	CASSLVGANYGYTF	TGTGCCAGCAGCTTAGTGGGGGCCAACTATGGCTACACCTTC
.	TRBV5-1	TRBD1	TRBJ1-1	CASSPGQGTFF	TGCGCCAGCAGTCCTGGACAGGGGACTTTCTTT